The entry that follows covers one T cell receptor beta chain sequence. Using immunoSEQ multiplex PCR, the repertoire was profiled, and TCRdb retains in-frame clones only, with some absent. The sample has some 64,000 clones, approximately 90% seen once. This sample was included in a study of T cell changes during pregnancy in multiple sclerosis. Germline V gene data show CDR1 as SGHTA and CDR2 as FQGNSA. V dropped 9 bases and J dropped 5; count of bases not matched to a gene: 18. The CDR3 contains 16 residues. The sequence came from a female donor in good health, enrolled as a control in a pregnancy study. The sample here was peripheral blood, taken in the first trimester of pregnancy. This sequence joins TRBV7-2 and TRBJ1-2, with 7 bases matching TRBD1. CDR3 nucleotide sequence: TGTGCCAGTAGAGGGGGCACGGTCCAAATATCTTATGGCTACACCTTC. Its protein is CASRGGTVQISYGYTF.